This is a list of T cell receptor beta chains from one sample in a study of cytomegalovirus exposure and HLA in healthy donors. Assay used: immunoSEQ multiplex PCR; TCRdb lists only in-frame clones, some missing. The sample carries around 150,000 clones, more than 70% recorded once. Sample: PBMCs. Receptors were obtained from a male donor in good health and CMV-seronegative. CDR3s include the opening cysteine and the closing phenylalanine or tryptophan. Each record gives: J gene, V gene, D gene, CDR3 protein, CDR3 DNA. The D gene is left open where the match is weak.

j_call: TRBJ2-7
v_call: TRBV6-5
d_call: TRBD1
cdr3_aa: CASRIDRGIINEQYF
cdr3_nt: TGTGCCAGCAGAATCGACAGGGGTATAATCAACGAGCAGTACTTC

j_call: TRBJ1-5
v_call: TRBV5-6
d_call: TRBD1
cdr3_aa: CASSPGQAHNQPQHF
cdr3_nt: TGTGCCAGCAGCCCGGGACAGGCGCATAATCAGCCCCAGCATTTT

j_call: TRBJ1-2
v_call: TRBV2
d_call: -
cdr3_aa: CASSKDTSYGYTF
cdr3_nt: TGTGCCAGCAGTAAGGACACAAGCTATGGCTACACCTTC

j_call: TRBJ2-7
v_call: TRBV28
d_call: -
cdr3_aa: CASSFPLLAGEQYF
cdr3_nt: TGTGCCAGCAGTTTTCCCCTGCTAGCTGGCGAGCAGTACTTC

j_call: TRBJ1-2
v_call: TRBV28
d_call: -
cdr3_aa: CASSPGQPSYGYTF
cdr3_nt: TGTGCCAGCAGTCCAGGACAGCCCTCCTATGGCTACACCTTC

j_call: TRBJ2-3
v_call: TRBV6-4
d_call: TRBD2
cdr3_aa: CASSELAGDQDTQYF
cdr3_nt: TGTGCCAGCAGTGAACTAGCGGGGGACCAAGATACGCAGTATTTT

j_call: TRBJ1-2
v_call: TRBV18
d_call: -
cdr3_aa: CASSPSGLGLANYGYTF
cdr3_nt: TGTGCCAGCTCACCATCCGGGTTGGGGCTAGCTAACTATGGCTACACCTTC

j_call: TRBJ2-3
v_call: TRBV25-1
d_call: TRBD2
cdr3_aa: CASSEFGLAVETDTQYF
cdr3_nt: TGTGCCAGCAGTGAATTTGGGCTAGCGGTAGAGACAGATACGCAGTATTTT

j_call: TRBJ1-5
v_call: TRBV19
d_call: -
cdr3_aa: CASTIYPMGADQPQHF
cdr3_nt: TGTGCCAGTACCATATACCCCATGGGGGCCGATCAGCCCCAGCATTTT

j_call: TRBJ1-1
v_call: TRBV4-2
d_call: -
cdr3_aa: CASTLRVSLNTEAFF
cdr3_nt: TGTGCCAGCACCCTCCGCGTATCCTTGAACACTGAAGCTTTCTTT

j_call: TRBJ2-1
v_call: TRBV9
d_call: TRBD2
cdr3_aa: CASRNKAISGGPESYNEQFF
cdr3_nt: TGTGCCAGCAGAAATAAAGCTATATCGGGAGGGCCTGAGTCCTACAATGAGCAGTTCTTC

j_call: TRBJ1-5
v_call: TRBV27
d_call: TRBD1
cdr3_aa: CASSSIPGTGGGVSNQPQHF
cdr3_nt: TGTGCCAGCAGTTCAATACCGGGGACAGGGGGCGGGGTTAGCAATCAGCCCCAGCATTTT

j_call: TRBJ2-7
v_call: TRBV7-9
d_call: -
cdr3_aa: CASSLRASDSQISYEQYF
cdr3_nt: TGTGCCAGCAGCTTAAGGGCCTCGGACAGTCAAATCTCCTACGAGCAGTACTTC

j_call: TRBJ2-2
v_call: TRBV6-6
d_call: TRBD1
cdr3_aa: CASSPRGTGELFF
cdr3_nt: TGTGCCAGCAGTCCCAGGGGGACCGGGGAGCTGTTTTTT

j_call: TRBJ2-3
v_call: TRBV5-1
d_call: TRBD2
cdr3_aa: CASSFQRERSDTQYF
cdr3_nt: TGCGCCAGCAGCTTCCAGCGGGAGAGGTCAGATACGCAGTATTTT

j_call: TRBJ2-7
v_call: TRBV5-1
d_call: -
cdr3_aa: CASSLGLASYEQYF
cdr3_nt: TGCGCCAGCAGCTTGGGCCTAGCTTCCTACGAGCAGTACTTC

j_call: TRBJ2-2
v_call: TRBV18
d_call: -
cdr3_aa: CASSPSANTGELFF
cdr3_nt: TGTGCCAGCTCACCGTCGGCGAACACCGGGGAGCTGTTTTTT

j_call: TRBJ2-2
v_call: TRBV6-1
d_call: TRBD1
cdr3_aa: CASSGGPGGQNTGELFF
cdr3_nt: TGTGCCAGCAGTGGAGGGCCAGGGGGCCAGAACACCGGGGAGCTGTTTTTT

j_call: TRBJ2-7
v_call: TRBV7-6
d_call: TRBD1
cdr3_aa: CASSSRGHGDRVSYEQYF
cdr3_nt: TGTGCCAGCAGCTCCAGAGGCCACGGGGACAGGGTCTCCTACGAGCAGTACTTC

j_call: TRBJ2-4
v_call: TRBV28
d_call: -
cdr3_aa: CASSRWDTKNIQYF
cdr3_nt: TGTGCCAGCAGCCGCTGGGACACGAAAAACATTCAGTACTTC

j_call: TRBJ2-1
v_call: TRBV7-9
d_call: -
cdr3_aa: CASSLGLLENEQFF
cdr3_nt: TGTGCCAGCAGCTTAGGTTTGCTGGAGAATGAGCAGTTCTTC